These T cell receptor beta chains were read from a single sample in a study of graft-versus-host responses after intestinal transplantation. Data came from immunoSEQ multiplex PCR; TCRdb stores just in-frame clones and leaves some out. Of 85,000 to 100,000 clones in the sample, 92% were seen once. Antigens for these TCRs are unknown. The material was unstimulated CD4+ T cells sorted from spleen or lymph node cells, obtained before intestinal transplant. These receptors were collected from a human donor who received an intestinal transplant. The CDR3 runs from the conserved cysteine through the conserved F or W. D genes are given only for firm matches. Size tells how often a clone was seen (once, few, many) or the class of an expanded clone, and some rows leave it out.

clone_size: -
j_call: TRBJ2-1
v_call: TRBV7-9
d_call: -
cdr3_nt: TGTGCCAGCAGCAATCCTAGGAGCTCCTACAATGAGCAGTTCTTC
cdr3_aa: CASSNPRSSYNEQFF

clone_size: -
j_call: TRBJ2-3
v_call: TRBV30
d_call: TRBD2
cdr3_nt: TGTGCCTGGAGTGTATCCCTTTATAGCGGGAGGTCCACAGATACGCAGTATTTT
cdr3_aa: CAWSVSLYSGRSTDTQYF

clone_size: -
j_call: TRBJ1-1
v_call: TRBV5-1
d_call: -
cdr3_nt: TGCGCCAGCAGCTTATTGGGGGGGAGCACTGAAGCTTTCTTT
cdr3_aa: CASSLLGGSTEAFF

clone_size: -
j_call: TRBJ1-2
v_call: TRBV5-1
d_call: -
cdr3_nt: TGCGCCAGCAGCTTAGGGGTTGAAGGCTACACCTTC
cdr3_aa: CASSLGVEGYTF

clone_size: -
j_call: TRBJ2-5
v_call: TRBV7-9
d_call: TRBD2
cdr3_nt: TGTGCCAGCAGCTTAGAGGGGACTATGTACCAAGAGACCCAGTACTTC
cdr3_aa: CASSLEGTMYQETQYF

clone_size: few
j_call: TRBJ2-3
v_call: TRBV30
d_call: TRBD2
cdr3_nt: TGTGCCTGGAGTGTACCATCGGGAGGGCGGGATACGCAGTATTTT
cdr3_aa: CAWSVPSGGRDTQYF

clone_size: -
j_call: TRBJ2-7
v_call: TRBV5-5
d_call: TRBD2
cdr3_nt: TGTGCCAGCAGCTTGTTTCGGCTAGCGGGAGGTACTTGGAACTACGAGCAGTACTTC
cdr3_aa: CASSLFRLAGGTWNYEQYF

clone_size: -
j_call: TRBJ2-5
v_call: TRBV10-1
d_call: -
cdr3_nt: TGCGCCAGCAGTATGAGGGAAGAAGAGACCCAGTACTTC
cdr3_aa: CASSMREEETQYF

clone_size: -
j_call: TRBJ1-3
v_call: TRBV19
d_call: -
cdr3_nt: TGTGCCAGTAGTTACAGGGGAAACACCATATATTTT
cdr3_aa: CASSYRGNTIYF

clone_size: -
j_call: TRBJ2-5
v_call: TRBV6-5
d_call: -
cdr3_nt: TGTGCCAGCAGACCTTACAGGAACCAAGAGACCCAGTACTTC
cdr3_aa: CASRPYRNQETQYF

clone_size: -
j_call: TRBJ2-3
v_call: TRBV6-5
d_call: TRBD2
cdr3_nt: TGTGCCAGCAGCAGACTAGCGGGGACGATAGATACGCAGTATTTT
cdr3_aa: CASSRLAGTIDTQYF

clone_size: -
j_call: TRBJ2-5
v_call: TRBV30
d_call: -
cdr3_nt: TGTGCCTGGGCCACCTACGGGGAGACCCAGTACTTC
cdr3_aa: CAWATYGETQYF

clone_size: once
j_call: TRBJ1-1
v_call: TRBV6-1
d_call: -
cdr3_nt: TGTGCCAGCAGTGAAACCCACCCGAGGAACACTGAAGCTTTCTTT
cdr3_aa: CASSETHPRNTEAFF

clone_size: -
j_call: TRBJ1-2
v_call: TRBV6-1
d_call: TRBD1
cdr3_nt: TGTGCCAGCAGTGGAGGCAGGGGGCCCAACTATGGCTACACCTTC
cdr3_aa: CASSGGRGPNYGYTF

clone_size: -
j_call: TRBJ2-7
v_call: TRBV7-8
d_call: TRBD1
cdr3_nt: TGTGCCAGCAGCCGGGGACAGGGGATCAACGAGCAGTACTTC
cdr3_aa: CASSRGQGINEQYF

clone_size: once
j_call: TRBJ2-1
v_call: TRBV19
d_call: TRBD2
cdr3_nt: TGTGCCAGTAGGGGGGGAGCGGCGGGAGCGGATGAGCAGTTCTTC
cdr3_aa: CASRGGAAGADEQFF

clone_size: -
j_call: TRBJ1-2
v_call: TRBV28
d_call: TRBD1
cdr3_nt: TGTGCCAGCAGTCCAGGGACAGGGGGTTCCCTAGCTAACTATGGCTACACCTTC
cdr3_aa: CASSPGTGGSLANYGYTF

clone_size: -
j_call: TRBJ1-2
v_call: TRBV5-1
d_call: TRBD1
cdr3_nt: TGCGCCAGCAGCTCTTTTGACAGGGGCTATGGCTACACCTTC
cdr3_aa: CASSSFDRGYGYTF

clone_size: once
j_call: TRBJ2-3
v_call: TRBV6-5
d_call: -
cdr3_nt: TGTGCCAGCAGTTACGGGGCGGCCGTAACAGATACGCAGTATTTT
cdr3_aa: CASSYGAAVTDTQYF

clone_size: -
j_call: TRBJ2-7
v_call: TRBV2
d_call: -
cdr3_nt: TGTGCCAGCAGTGAAGACAGGCCCCCCTACGAGCAGTACTTC
cdr3_aa: CASSEDRPPYEQYF

clone_size: -
j_call: TRBJ1-5
v_call: TRBV6-7
d_call: -
cdr3_nt: TGTGCCGCCACAGGGACGCCGGCAAATCAGCCCCAGCATTTT
cdr3_aa: CAATGTPANQPQHF

clone_size: -
j_call: TRBJ1-4
v_call: TRBV7-9
d_call: -
cdr3_nt: TGTGCCAGCAGCTTAGGGAGGTCGGGACACGTTGCAACTAATGAAAAACTGTTTTTT
cdr3_aa: CASSLGRSGHVATNEKLFF

clone_size: -
j_call: TRBJ2-1
v_call: TRBV10-3
d_call: TRBD1
cdr3_nt: TGTGCCATCAGGCCGGGACAGGGGGTGGATGAGCAGTTCTTC
cdr3_aa: CAIRPGQGVDEQFF

clone_size: -
j_call: TRBJ2-1
v_call: TRBV4-2
d_call: TRBD2
cdr3_nt: TGTGCCAGCAGCCAAGATCCGGGGACTAGCGGGAGAATCGCTCACAATGAGCAGTTCTTC
cdr3_aa: CASSQDPGTSGRIAHNEQFF

clone_size: -
j_call: TRBJ2-4
v_call: TRBV9
d_call: -
cdr3_nt: TGTGCCAGCAGCACCGAAGGAGTACTAGCCAAAAACATTCAGTACTTC
cdr3_aa: CASSTEGVLAKNIQYF

clone_size: -
j_call: TRBJ1-1
v_call: TRBV18
d_call: -
cdr3_nt: TGTGCCAGCTCACCAACCGGGGTGTTTGGTCTGAACACTGAAGCTTTCTTT
cdr3_aa: CASSPTGVFGLNTEAFF

clone_size: -
j_call: TRBJ2-2
v_call: TRBV5-1
d_call: -
cdr3_nt: TGCGCCAGCAGCCGACGTCGACGGACAGTCACCGGGGAGCTGTTTTTT
cdr3_aa: CASSRRRRTVTGELFF

clone_size: -
j_call: TRBJ1-6
v_call: TRBV28
d_call: TRBD1
cdr3_nt: TGTGCCAGCAGGAAATGGGGGTCAGGGGGGCTGAATTCACCCCTCCACTTT
cdr3_aa: CASRKWGSGGLNSPLHF

clone_size: -
j_call: TRBJ2-1
v_call: TRBV29-1
d_call: TRBD2
cdr3_nt: TGCAGCGTTGAGCCCAGCGGGAGACGGAATGAGCAGTTCTTC
cdr3_aa: CSVEPSGRRNEQFF

clone_size: -
j_call: TRBJ1-2
v_call: TRBV5-1
d_call: TRBD1
cdr3_nt: TGCGCCAGCAGCGACGGGACAGGGTCCTATGGCTACACCTTC
cdr3_aa: CASSDGTGSYGYTF

clone_size: -
j_call: TRBJ1-2
v_call: TRBV29-1
d_call: TRBD1
cdr3_nt: TGCAGCGGCGGAGACAGGGGGGCTGGCTACACCTTC
cdr3_aa: CSGGDRGAGYTF

clone_size: -
j_call: TRBJ2-7
v_call: TRBV5-1
d_call: TRBD2
cdr3_nt: TGCGCCAGCAGAGAGCGGGAGGGCTACGAGCAGTACTTC
cdr3_aa: CASREREGYEQYF

clone_size: -
j_call: TRBJ2-1
v_call: TRBV7-3
d_call: TRBD2
cdr3_nt: TGTGCCAGCAGCTCAGGACTAGTGCAGTTCTTC
cdr3_aa: CASSSGLVQFF

clone_size: once
j_call: TRBJ1-2
v_call: TRBV5-4
d_call: TRBD1
cdr3_nt: TGTGCCAGCAGCATGGGTGGGACAGAAGTTTATGGCTACACCTTC
cdr3_aa: CASSMGGTEVYGYTF

clone_size: -
j_call: TRBJ2-7
v_call: TRBV5-1
d_call: TRBD1
cdr3_nt: TGCGCCAGCAGCTCTGACAGGGCCCCCTACGAGCAGTACTTC
cdr3_aa: CASSSDRAPYEQYF

clone_size: -
j_call: TRBJ1-1
v_call: TRBV21-1
d_call: -
cdr3_nt: TGTGCCAGCAGCAAAGCTTCGGGTGCGACTGAAGCTTTCTTT
cdr3_aa: CASSKASGATEAFF

clone_size: -
j_call: TRBJ1-1
v_call: TRBV6-6
d_call: -
cdr3_nt: TGTGCCAGTTCAGGGGAGTATTACACTGAAGCTTTCTTT
cdr3_aa: CASSGEYYTEAFF

clone_size: -
j_call: TRBJ1-1
v_call: TRBV30
d_call: -
cdr3_nt: TGTGCCTGGAGTGTTGCGGGGGCCGTCGGGGGAACTGAAGCTTTCTTT
cdr3_aa: CAWSVAGAVGGTEAFF

clone_size: -
j_call: TRBJ2-2
v_call: TRBV18
d_call: -
cdr3_nt: TGTGCCAGCTCACCCTCGGGAAGCGGCACCACCGGGGAGCTGTTTTTT
cdr3_aa: CASSPSGSGTTGELFF

clone_size: once
j_call: TRBJ2-1
v_call: TRBV4-1
d_call: TRBD1
cdr3_nt: TGCGCCAGCAGCCAAGATCCGGGACAGACGTACAATGAGCAGTTCTTC
cdr3_aa: CASSQDPGQTYNEQFF

clone_size: -
j_call: TRBJ2-5
v_call: TRBV18
d_call: TRBD2
cdr3_nt: TGTGCCAGCTCCAGGACTAGCGGAGAGACCCAGTACTTC
cdr3_aa: CASSRTSGETQYF

clone_size: -
j_call: TRBJ2-1
v_call: TRBV6-4
d_call: -
cdr3_nt: TGTGCCAGCAGTGCCGAGAACCGGGACAATGAGCAGTTCTTC
cdr3_aa: CASSAENRDNEQFF

clone_size: -
j_call: TRBJ2-2
v_call: TRBV9
d_call: TRBD2
cdr3_nt: TGTGCCAGCAGCCCTGGACTAGCCTCGAACACCGGGGAGCTGTTTTTT
cdr3_aa: CASSPGLASNTGELFF

clone_size: -
j_call: TRBJ2-5
v_call: TRBV5-1
d_call: -
cdr3_nt: TGCGCCAGCAGCTTTGAGACAGTGGAGGAGACCCAGTACTTC
cdr3_aa: CASSFETVEETQYF

clone_size: once
j_call: TRBJ2-7
v_call: TRBV6-1
d_call: -
cdr3_nt: TGTGCCAGCAATGTCGGACTTAGCGGAGCCTACGAGCAGTACTTC
cdr3_aa: CASNVGLSGAYEQYF

clone_size: once
j_call: TRBJ2-7
v_call: TRBV5-4
d_call: -
cdr3_nt: TGTGCCAGCAGCTCCGGGTCCTACGAGCAGTACTTC
cdr3_aa: CASSSGSYEQYF

clone_size: -
j_call: TRBJ2-2
v_call: TRBV7-9
d_call: -
cdr3_nt: TGTGCCAGCGGCTTAGGGACCCAGGGCGTCACCGGGGAGCTGTTTTTT
cdr3_aa: CASGLGTQGVTGELFF

clone_size: -
j_call: TRBJ2-1
v_call: TRBV30
d_call: TRBD2
cdr3_nt: TGTGCCTGGAGTCCCGGGACTAGAAACAATGAGCAGTTCTTC
cdr3_aa: CAWSPGTRNNEQFF

clone_size: once
j_call: TRBJ1-2
v_call: TRBV2
d_call: -
cdr3_nt: TGTGCCAGCAGTGAAGCCCTCGGTGGCTATGGCTACACCTTC
cdr3_aa: CASSEALGGYGYTF

clone_size: once
j_call: TRBJ2-6
v_call: TRBV9
d_call: TRBD1
cdr3_nt: TGTGCCAGCAGCGTAGTGGGGACAGGGACCCGGAGGGCCAACGTCCTGACTTTC
cdr3_aa: CASSVVGTGTRRANVLTF

clone_size: once
j_call: TRBJ2-7
v_call: TRBV30
d_call: -
cdr3_nt: TGTGCCTGGAAAGGGGGGGCTATTGTAGGCGAGCAGTACTTC
cdr3_aa: CAWKGGAIVGEQYF

clone_size: few
j_call: TRBJ1-5
v_call: TRBV2
d_call: TRBD1
cdr3_nt: TGTGCCAGCAGGTGGGGGACAGGCCCGGAGCCCCAGCATTTT
cdr3_aa: CASRWGTGPEPQHF

clone_size: -
j_call: TRBJ1-5
v_call: TRBV7-9
d_call: -
cdr3_nt: TGTGCCAGCAGCTTAGCGTCGAGCAATCAGCCCCAGCATTTT
cdr3_aa: CASSLASSNQPQHF